This TCR beta chain was found in a study of spatial heterogeneity in lung cancer. As to time point: sample taken at primary tumor resection. Whole-study results and caveats: Expanded intratumoral alpha and beta TCR counts tracked tumor mutation counts. In tumor T cells, estimated coverage reached about 7% for alpha chains and around 13% for beta chains.

The germline V gene encodes CDR1 MNHNY and CDR2 SVGAGI (reference sequence). The length of the CDR3 is 14 residues. Trimming cost V 6 bases and J 4 bases, with 16 bases left between them. This clonotype is judged medium-sized. Its antigen is not known. Carried by each TCR cDNA molecule was a unique molecular identifier. A single record per CDR3 protein comes from TCRdb applying MiXCR to the 5' RACE reads. The sample has roughly 16,000 distinct CDR3 sequences; roughly 6.2% are singletons. The specimen comprised lung tumor tissue, sampled at surgery. The clonotype comes from a male donor with early-stage non-small cell lung cancer. The V gene is TRBV6-6, the J gene TRBJ2-7, with TRBD1 as a possible D gene (6 bases). CDR3 in amino acids: CASRETGSVYEQYF. DNA of the CDR3: TGTGCCAGCAGGGAAACAGGGTCTGTTTACGAGCAGTACTTC.